This T cell receptor (beta chain) appears in the sequencing data of a study of T cell clonality in common variable immunodeficiency. Study-wide points: Fewer deletions and N-nucleotide insertions were reportedly seen in common variable immunodeficiency TCR beta sequences.

Reduced serum IgG, IgA and/or IgM plus specific antibody deficiency defined CVID. This clone was counted many times. Its antigen remains unidentified. Read sequence stops 3 residues before the CDR3 end, and the germline J gene provides the missing end. Libraries were prepared by immunoSEQ multiplex PCR; TCRdb keeps only in-frame clonotypes and omits some of them. The specimen gives just over 20,000 clones without singletons; the ten biggest hold around 2.5%. In germline, CDR1 is SGHTA, CDR2 FQGNSA. The CDR3 has 13 residues. Trimming shortened V by 4 bases and J by 4 bases, and 7 bases separated the two germline ends.

This chain links TRBV7-2 with TRBJ1-4, with D unclear. This TCR derives from a human donor with common variable immunodeficiency. Material for sequencing was peripheral blood mononuclear cells. The sequenced part of the CDR3 DNA is TGTGCCAGCAGCTCCCCCAGTAATGAAAAA. It is translated as CASSSPSNEK. The full CDR3 reads CASSSPSNEKLFF.